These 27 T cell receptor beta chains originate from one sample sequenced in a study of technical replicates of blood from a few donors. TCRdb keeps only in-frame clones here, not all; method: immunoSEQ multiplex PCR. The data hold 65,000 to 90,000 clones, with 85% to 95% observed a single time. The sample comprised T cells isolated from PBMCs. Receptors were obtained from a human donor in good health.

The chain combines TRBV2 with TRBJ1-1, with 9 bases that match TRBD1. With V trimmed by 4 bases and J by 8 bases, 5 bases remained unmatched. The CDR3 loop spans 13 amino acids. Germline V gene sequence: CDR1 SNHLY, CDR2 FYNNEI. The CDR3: CASSVDRGSEAFF. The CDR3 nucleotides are TGTGCCAGCAGTGTAGACAGGGGGTCGGAAGCTTTCTTT.

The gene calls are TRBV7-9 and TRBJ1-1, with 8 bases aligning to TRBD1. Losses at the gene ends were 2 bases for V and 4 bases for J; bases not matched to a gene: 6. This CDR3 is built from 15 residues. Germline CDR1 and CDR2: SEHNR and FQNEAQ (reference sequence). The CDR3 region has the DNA TGTGCCAGCAGCTTACCGGACAGGGTTAGCACTGAAGCTTTCTTT. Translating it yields CASSLPDRVSTEAFF.

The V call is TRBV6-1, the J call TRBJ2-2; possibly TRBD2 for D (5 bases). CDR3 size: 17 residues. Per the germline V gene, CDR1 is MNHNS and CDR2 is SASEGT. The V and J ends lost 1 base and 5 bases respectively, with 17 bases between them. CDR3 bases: TGTGCCAGCAGTGAAGAAAGGGATTTATGGAGGACCGGGGAGCTGTTTTTT. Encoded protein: CASSEERDLWRTGELFF.

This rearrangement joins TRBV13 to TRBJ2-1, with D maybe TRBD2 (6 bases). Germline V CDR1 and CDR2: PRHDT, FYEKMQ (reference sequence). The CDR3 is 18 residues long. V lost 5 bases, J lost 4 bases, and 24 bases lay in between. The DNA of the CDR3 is TGTGCCAGCAGCCTCACTGCGGGGACCCACAGGAGATACAATGAGCAGTTCTTC. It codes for CASSLTAGTHRRYNEQFF.

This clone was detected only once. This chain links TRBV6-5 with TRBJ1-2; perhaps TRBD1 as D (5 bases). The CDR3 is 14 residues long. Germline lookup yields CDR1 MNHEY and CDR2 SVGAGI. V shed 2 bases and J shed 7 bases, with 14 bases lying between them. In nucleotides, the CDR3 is TGTGCCAGCAGTTACCGGACACTATGGGGTGGCTACACCTTC. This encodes CASSYRTLWGGYTF.

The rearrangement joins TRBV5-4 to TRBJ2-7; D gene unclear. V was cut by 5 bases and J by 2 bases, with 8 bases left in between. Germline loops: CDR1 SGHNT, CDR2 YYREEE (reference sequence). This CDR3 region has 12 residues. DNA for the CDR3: TGTGCCAGCAGTGCCCCTACCTACGAGCAGTACTTC. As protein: CASSAPTYEQYF.

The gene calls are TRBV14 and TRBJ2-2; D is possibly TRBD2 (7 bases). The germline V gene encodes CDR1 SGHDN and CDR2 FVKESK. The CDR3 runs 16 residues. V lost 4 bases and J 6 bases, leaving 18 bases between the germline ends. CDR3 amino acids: CASSLDRGARAGELFF. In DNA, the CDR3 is TGTGCCAGCAGCCTCGATCGGGGGGCGCGGGCCGGGGAGCTGTTTTTT. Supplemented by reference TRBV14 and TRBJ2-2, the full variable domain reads EAGVTQFPSHSVIEKGQTVTLRCDPISGHDNLYWYRRVMGKEIKFLLHFVKESKQDESGMPNNRFLAERTGGTYSTLKVQPAELEDSGVYFCASSLDRGARAGELFFGEGSRLTVL.

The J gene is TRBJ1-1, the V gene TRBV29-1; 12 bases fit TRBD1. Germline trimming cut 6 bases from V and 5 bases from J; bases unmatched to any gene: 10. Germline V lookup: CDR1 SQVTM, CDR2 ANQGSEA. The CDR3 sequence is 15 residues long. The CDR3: CSVRGTGGRLTEAFF. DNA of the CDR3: TGCAGCGTCCGCGGGACAGGGGGCCGATTGACTGAAGCTTTCTTT.

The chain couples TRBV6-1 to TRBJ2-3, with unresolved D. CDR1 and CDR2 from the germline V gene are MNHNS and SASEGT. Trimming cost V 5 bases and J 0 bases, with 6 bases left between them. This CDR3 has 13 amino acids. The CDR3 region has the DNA TGTGCCAGCAGTTTTTCTAGCACAGATACGCAGTATTTT. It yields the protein CASSFSSTDTQYF.

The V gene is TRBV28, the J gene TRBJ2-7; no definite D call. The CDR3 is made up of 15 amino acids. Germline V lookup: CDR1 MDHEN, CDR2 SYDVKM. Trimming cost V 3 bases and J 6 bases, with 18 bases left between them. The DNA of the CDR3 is TGTGCCAGCAGTTTTTTTCCCGAAAAGCACGGCGAGCAGTACTTC. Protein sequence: CASSFFPEKHGEQYF.

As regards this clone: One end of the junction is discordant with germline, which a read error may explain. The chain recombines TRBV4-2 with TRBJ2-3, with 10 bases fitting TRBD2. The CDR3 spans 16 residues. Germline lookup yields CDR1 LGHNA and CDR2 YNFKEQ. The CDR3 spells CAGSRTTSGATDTQYF. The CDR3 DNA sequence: TGTGCCGGCAGCCGGACAACTAGCGGGGCCACAGATACGCAGTATTTT.

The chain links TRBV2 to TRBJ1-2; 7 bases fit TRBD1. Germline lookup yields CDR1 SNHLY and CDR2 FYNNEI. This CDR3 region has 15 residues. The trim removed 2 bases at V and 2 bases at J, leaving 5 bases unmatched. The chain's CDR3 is CASSERQGENYGYTF. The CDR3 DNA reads TGTGCCAGCAGTGAACGGCAGGGGGAAAACTATGGCTACACCTTC.

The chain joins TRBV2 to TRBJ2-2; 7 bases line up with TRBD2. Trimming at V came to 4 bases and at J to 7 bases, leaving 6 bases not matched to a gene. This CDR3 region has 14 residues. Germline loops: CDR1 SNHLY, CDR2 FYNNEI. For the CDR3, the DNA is TGTGCCAGCAGTGGAGTGGCGGGAGACGGGGAGCTGTTTTTT. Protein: CASSGVAGDGELFF.

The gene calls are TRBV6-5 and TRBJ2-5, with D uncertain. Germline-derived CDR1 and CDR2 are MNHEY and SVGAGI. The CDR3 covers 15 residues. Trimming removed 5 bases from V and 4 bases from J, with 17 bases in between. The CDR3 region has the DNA TGTGCCAGCAGTACGAGAGCTAGGTCACTAGAGACCCAGTACTTC. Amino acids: CASSTRARSLETQYF.

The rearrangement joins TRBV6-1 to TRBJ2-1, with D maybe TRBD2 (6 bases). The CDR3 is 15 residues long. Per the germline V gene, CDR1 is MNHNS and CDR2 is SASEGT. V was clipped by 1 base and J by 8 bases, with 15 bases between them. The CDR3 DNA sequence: TGTGCCAGCAGTGAAGATCTGGGAGGATTCGATGAGCAGTTCTTC. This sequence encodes CASSEDLGGFDEQFF.

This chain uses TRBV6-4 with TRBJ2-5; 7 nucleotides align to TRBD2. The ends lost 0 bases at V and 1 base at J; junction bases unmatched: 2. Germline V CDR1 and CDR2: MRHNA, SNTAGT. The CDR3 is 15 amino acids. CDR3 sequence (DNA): TGTGCCAGCAGTGACTCGCCGGGGGGCCAAGAGACCCAGTACTTC. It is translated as CASSDSPGGQETQYF.

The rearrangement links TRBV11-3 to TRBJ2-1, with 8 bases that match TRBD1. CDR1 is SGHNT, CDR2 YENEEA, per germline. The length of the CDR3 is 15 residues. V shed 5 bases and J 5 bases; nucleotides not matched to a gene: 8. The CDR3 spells CASSPPSQGDNEQFF. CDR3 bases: TGTGCCAGCAGCCCCCCATCACAGGGGGACAATGAGCAGTTCTTC. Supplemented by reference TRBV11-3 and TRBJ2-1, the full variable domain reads EAGVVQSPRYKIIEKKQPVAFWCNPISGHNTLYWYLQNLGQGPELLIRYENEEAVDDSQLPKDRFSAERLKGVDSTLKIQPAELGDSAVYLCASSPPSQGDNEQFFGPGTRLTVL.

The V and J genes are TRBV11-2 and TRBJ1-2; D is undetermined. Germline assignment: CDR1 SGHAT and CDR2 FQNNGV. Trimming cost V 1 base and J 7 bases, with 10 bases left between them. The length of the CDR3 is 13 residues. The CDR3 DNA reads TGTGCCAGCAGCTTAGTGAGGGAGGGTGGCTACACCTTC. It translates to CASSLVREGGYTF.

The CDR3, as DNA: TGTGCCAGTAGTATGGCCATGGCGGGACTAGCGGGATACAATGAGCAGTTCTTC. Amino acid sequence: CASSMAMAGLAGYNEQFF. The chain has TRBV19 and TRBJ2-1; 13 bases agree with TRBD2. Per germline, CDR1 LNHDA and CDR2 SQIVND (reference sequence). Losses at the gene ends were 3 bases for V and 4 bases for J; bases not matched to a gene: 9. The CDR3 loop spans 18 amino acids. Filled out from reference TRBV19 and TRBJ2-1, the complete variable domain reads DGGITQSPKYLFRKEGQNVTLSCEQNLNHDAMYWYRQDPGQGLRLIYYSQIVNDFQKGDIAEGYSVSREKKESFPLTVTSAQKNPTAFYLCASSMAMAGLAGYNEQFFGPGTRLTVL.

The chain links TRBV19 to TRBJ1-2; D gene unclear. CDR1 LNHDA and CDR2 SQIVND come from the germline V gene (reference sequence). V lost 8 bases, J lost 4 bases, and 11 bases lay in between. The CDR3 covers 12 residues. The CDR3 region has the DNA TGTGCCAGTTCCCAGGCCTTCTATGGCTACACCTTC. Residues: CASSQAFYGYTF. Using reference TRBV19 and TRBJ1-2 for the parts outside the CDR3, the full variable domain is DGGITQSPKYLFRKEGQNVTLSCEQNLNHDAMYWYRQDPGQGLRLIYYSQIVNDFQKGDIAEGYSVSREKKESFPLTVTSAQKNPTAFYLCASSQAFYGYTFGSGTRLTVV.

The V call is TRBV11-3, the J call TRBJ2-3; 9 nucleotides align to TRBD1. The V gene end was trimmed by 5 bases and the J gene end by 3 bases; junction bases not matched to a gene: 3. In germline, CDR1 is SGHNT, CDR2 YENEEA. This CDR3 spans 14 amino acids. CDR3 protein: CASSIDRGTDTQYF. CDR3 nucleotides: TGTGCCAGCAGCATCGACAGGGGGACAGATACGCAGTATTTT.

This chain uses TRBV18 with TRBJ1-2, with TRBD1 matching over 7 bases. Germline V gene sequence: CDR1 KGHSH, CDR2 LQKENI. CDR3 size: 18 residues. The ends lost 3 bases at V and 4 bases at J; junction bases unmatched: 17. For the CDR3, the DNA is TGTGCCAGCTCACCCATCTCGAACCCGGGACAGAAAGGCTATGGCTACACCTTC. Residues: CASSPISNPGQKGYGYTF.

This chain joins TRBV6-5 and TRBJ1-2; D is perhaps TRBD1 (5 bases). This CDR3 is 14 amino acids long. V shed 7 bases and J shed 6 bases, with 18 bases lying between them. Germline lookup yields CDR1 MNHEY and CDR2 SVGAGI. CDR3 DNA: TGTGCCAGCAAGGCAGGGCCCTCGCAGGATGGCTACACCTTC. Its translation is CASKAGPSQDGYTF.

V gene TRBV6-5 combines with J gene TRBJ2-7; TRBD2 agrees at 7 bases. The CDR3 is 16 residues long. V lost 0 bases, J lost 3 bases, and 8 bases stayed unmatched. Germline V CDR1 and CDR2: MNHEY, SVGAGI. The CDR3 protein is CASSYSAGRAFYEQYF. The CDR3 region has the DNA TGTGCCAGCAGTTACTCAGCGGGGAGGGCCTTCTACGAGCAGTACTTC.

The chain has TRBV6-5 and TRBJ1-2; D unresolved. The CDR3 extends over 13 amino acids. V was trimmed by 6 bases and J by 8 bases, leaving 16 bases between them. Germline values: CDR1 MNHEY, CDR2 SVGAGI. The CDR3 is CASRTQSLYGYTF. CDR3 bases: TGTGCCAGCAGGACACAAAGTCTGTACGGCTACACCTTC.

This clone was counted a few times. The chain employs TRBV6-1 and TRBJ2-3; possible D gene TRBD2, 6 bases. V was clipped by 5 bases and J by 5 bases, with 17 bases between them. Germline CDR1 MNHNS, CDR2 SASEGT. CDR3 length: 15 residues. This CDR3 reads CASSPREAGKDTQYF. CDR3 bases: TGTGCCAGCAGTCCAAGGGAGGCAGGGAAAGATACGCAGTATTTT.

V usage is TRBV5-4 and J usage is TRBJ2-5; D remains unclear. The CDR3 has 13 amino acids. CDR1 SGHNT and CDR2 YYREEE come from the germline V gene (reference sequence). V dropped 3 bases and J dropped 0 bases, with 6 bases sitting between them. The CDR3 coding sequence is TGTGCCAGCAGCTCCTCCCACCAAGAGACCCAGTACTTC. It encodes CASSSSHQETQYF.